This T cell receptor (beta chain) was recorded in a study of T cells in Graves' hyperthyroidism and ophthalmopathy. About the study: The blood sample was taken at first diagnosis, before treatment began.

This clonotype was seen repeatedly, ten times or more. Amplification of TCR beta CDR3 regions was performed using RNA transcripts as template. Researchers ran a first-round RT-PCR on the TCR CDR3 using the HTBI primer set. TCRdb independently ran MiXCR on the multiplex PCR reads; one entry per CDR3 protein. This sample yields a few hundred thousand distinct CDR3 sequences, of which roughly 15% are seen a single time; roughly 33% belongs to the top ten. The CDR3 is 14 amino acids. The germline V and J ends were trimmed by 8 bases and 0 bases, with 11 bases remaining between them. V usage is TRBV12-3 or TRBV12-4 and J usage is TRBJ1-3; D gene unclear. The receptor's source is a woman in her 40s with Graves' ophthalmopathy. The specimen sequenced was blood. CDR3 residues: CASARTISGNTIYF. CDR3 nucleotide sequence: TGTGCCAGCGCTAGGACCATCTCTGGAAACACCATATATTTT.